The rows below give T cell receptor beta chains drawn from one sample of a study of control samples from healthy donors and cancer patients. Assay used: immunoSEQ multiplex PCR; TCRdb lists only in-frame clones, some missing. The repertoire has about 140,000 clones, 80% to 95% of them found once; the top ten carry 11%. The specimen was blood. Receptors originate from a young man in good health. Each CDR3 is given with its conserved first and last residue. A D gene is named only where the DNA matches it firmly. Where a row states a size, it is once, few, many or the class of an expanded clone; other rows omit it.

clone size: -; V gene: TRBV11-3; D gene: -; J gene: TRBJ1-1; CDR3 protein: CASSLSSEAFF; CDR3 DNA: TGTGCCAGCAGCCTGAGTTCTGAAGCTTTCTTT
clone size: -; V gene: TRBV6-5; D gene: -; J gene: TRBJ2-7; CDR3 protein: CASRNWDSYEQYF; CDR3 DNA: TGTGCCAGCAGAAACTGGGATAGTTACGAGCAGTACTTC
clone size: few; V gene: TRBV25-1; D gene: -; J gene: TRBJ2-5; CDR3 protein: CASRGYIKQGSETQYF; CDR3 DNA: TGTGCCAGCAGGGGTTACATCAAACAGGGCTCAGAGACCCAGTACTTC
clone size: -; V gene: TRBV24-1; D gene: -; J gene: TRBJ2-6; CDR3 protein: CATSDSRQNPGANVLTF; CDR3 DNA: TGTGCCACCAGTGATTCAAGACAAAACCCTGGGGCCAACGTCCTGACTTTC
clone size: -; V gene: TRBV29-1; D gene: -; J gene: TRBJ2-7; CDR3 protein: CSVVGQGSAYEQYF; CDR3 DNA: TGCAGCGTCGTGGGGCAGGGAAGTGCCTACGAGCAGTACTTC
clone size: -; V gene: TRBV2; D gene: -; J gene: TRBJ2-3; CDR3 protein: CASKSGLTDTQYF; CDR3 DNA: TGTGCCAGCAAATCAGGTCTCACAGATACGCAGTATTTT
clone size: once; V gene: TRBV29-1; D gene: -; J gene: TRBJ1-2; CDR3 protein: CSVEGSRGSGYTF; CDR3 DNA: TGCAGCGTTGAAGGGTCCCGGGGTTCCGGCTACACCTTC
clone size: once; V gene: TRBV5-1; D gene: TRBD2; J gene: TRBJ2-1; CDR3 protein: CASERGTSGYPSSYNEQFF; CDR3 DNA: TGCGCCAGCGAAAGGGGGACTAGCGGATACCCGAGCTCCTACAATGAGCAGTTCTTC
clone size: -; V gene: TRBV15; D gene: -; J gene: TRBJ2-2; CDR3 protein: CATSSIGIIGAGELFF; CDR3 DNA: TGTGCCACCAGCAGTATTGGGATAATAGGGGCCGGGGAGCTGTTTTTT
clone size: -; V gene: TRBV2; D gene: -; J gene: TRBJ2-3; CDR3 protein: CASRPGLGRTDTQYF; CDR3 DNA: TGTGCCAGCAGACCCGGACTGGGTCGCACAGATACGCAGTATTTT